This TCR beta chain was observed in a study of cytomegalovirus exposure and HLA in healthy donors. 60 Vbeta and 13 Jbeta primers were used in PCR. Data came from immunoSEQ multiplex PCR; TCRdb stores just in-frame clones and leaves some out. This table holds roughly 80,000 clones, approximately 62% found once. Germline V CDR1 and CDR2: SGHTA, FQGNSA. Unmatched junction bases numbered 15, after V lost 4 bases and J lost 3 bases. The CDR3 spans 18 residues. The J gene is TRBJ2-4, the V gene TRBV7-2, with 7 bases matching TRBD1. The sequenced sample consisted of PBMCs. The clonotype comes from a male donor in good health and CMV-seropositive. CDR3 in amino acids: CASSSPGRGRYGKNIQYF. The CDR3 DNA reads as TGTGCCAGCAGCTCCCCGGGTAGGGGGCGATACGGCAAAAACATTCAGTACTTC. Based on the CDR3 plus reference TRBV7-2 and TRBJ2-4, the full variable domain is GAGVSQSPSNKVTEKGKDVELRCDPISGHTALYWYRQSLGQGLEFLIYFQGNSAPDKSGLPSDRFSAERTGGSVSTLTIQRTQQEDSAVYLCASSSPGRGRYGKNIQYFGAGTRLSVL.